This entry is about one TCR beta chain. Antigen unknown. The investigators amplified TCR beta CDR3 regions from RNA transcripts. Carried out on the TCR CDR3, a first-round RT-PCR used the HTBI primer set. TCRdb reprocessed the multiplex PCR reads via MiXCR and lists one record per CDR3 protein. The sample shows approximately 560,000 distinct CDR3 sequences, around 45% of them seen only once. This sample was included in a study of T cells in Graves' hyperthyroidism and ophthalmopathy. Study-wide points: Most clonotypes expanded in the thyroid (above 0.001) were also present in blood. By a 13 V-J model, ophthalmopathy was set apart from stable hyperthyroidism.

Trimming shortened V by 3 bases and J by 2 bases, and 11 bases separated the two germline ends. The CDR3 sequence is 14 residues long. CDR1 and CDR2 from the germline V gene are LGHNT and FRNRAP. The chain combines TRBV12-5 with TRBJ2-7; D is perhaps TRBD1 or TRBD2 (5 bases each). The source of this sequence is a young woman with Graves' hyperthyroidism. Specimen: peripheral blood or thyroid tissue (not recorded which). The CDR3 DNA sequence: TGTGCTAGTGGTTTATTCGAGGGGACCTACGAGCAGTACTTC. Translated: CASGLFEGTYEQYF.